This T cell receptor (beta chain) was recorded in a study of identical twins. TCRdb processed the 5' RACE reads anew with MiXCR; each CDR3 protein has one entry. The sample lists around 470,000 distinct CDR3 sequences; approximately 15% were seen once. Between the trimmed V and J ends, which lost 7 bases and 4 bases, there was a span of 13 bases. The CDR3 length is 13 residues. From germline, CDR1 is SNHLY and CDR2 FYNNEI. These same data were also listed under a study on yellow fever vaccine responses in identical twins.

The genes are TRBV2 and TRBJ2-5; tentatively, D is TRBD1 (6 bases). The origin of this receptor is a young woman in good health. The material sequenced was CD4+ T cells sorted from blood. In nucleotides, the CDR3 is TGTGCCAGCATCGGGACAAAGCTAGAGACCCAGTACTTC. It codes for CASIGTKLETQYF. Full variable domain (rest looked up from reference TRBV2 and TRBJ2-5): EPEVTQTPSHQVTQMGQEVILRCVPISNHLYFYWYRQILGQKVEFLVSFYNNEISEKSEIFDDQFSVERPDGSNFTLKIRSTKLEDSAMYFCASIGTKLETQYFGPGTRLLVL.